This is a list of T cell receptor beta chains from one sample in a study of T cell responses to AZD1222 COVID-19 vaccine. Using immunoSEQ multiplex PCR, the repertoire was profiled, and TCRdb retains in-frame clones only, with some absent. The table records some 140,000 clones, roughly 85% of them present only once. This specimen was peripheral blood, taken 28 days after the second dose of the MenACWY control vaccine. These receptor sequences come from an adult who received the MenACWY meningococcal vaccine as a control. Both conserved end residues are part of each CDR3. The D gene is left open where the match is weak. The listing skips clone size in some rows; elsewhere it reads once, few, many or a size class.

NA	TRBV29-1	12	TRBD1	TRBJ2-5	TGCAGCGCCCGGGACAGGGAAGAGACCCAGTACTTC	CSARDREETQYF
NA	TRBV3-1/TRBV3-2	13	TRBD1	TRBJ1-3	TGTGCCAGCAGCCAAGGACAGGGGAACACCATATATTTT	CASSQGQGNTIYF
NA	TRBV4-1	14	NA	TRBJ2-5	TGCGCCAGCAGCCAAGGTTTCGGCCTTGGGACCCAGTACTTC	CASSQGFGLGTQYF
NA	TRBV13	19	NA	TRBJ2-1	TGTGCCAGCAGCTCCTATTCCGAGTCAGGTCGCCAGAGAGTCAATGAGCAGTTCTTC	CASSSYSESGRQRVNEQFF
NA	TRBV25-1	12	NA	TRBJ1-2	TGTGCCAGCAGTGAAAGGGGCTATGGCTACACCTTC	CASSERGYGYTF
NA	TRBV5-1	11	NA	TRBJ2-7	TGCGCCAGCAACAAGGGTTACGAGCAGTACTTC	CASNKGYEQYF
NA	TRBV10-3	11	NA	TRBJ1-2	TGTGCCTTCCGCCTGGGCTATGGCTACACCTTC	CAFRLGYGYTF
NA	TRBV19	14	NA	TRBJ2-1	TGTGCCACCTCCCAGGGGGGCCCCCACAATGAGCAGTTCTTC	CATSQGGPHNEQFF
NA	TRBV9	15	NA	TRBJ2-1	TGTGCCAGCAGCGTAGCTGGTACGGACTATAATGAGCAGTTCTTC	CASSVAGTDYNEQFF
NA	TRBV27	14	TRBD1	TRBJ2-7	TGTGCCAGCAGTTGGGACAGACTCTCCTACGAGCAGTACTTC	CASSWDRLSYEQYF
NA	TRBV29-1	14	NA	TRBJ2-1	TGCAGCGTTGAGCTGAGCTGGGCCGGGGTAGAGCAGTTCTTC	CSVELSWAGVEQFF
NA	TRBV18	14	NA	TRBJ1-2	TGTGCCAGCTCCGGACAGTTACTAAACTATGGCTACACCTTC	CASSGQLLNYGYTF
NA	TRBV5-1	19	NA	TRBJ2-3	TGCGCCAGCAGCCATCAGACAGGGGAGGGATCGGCCTGGGGAGATACGCAGTATTTT	CASSHQTGEGSAWGDTQYF
NA	TRBV28	13	NA	TRBJ1-2	TGTGCCAGCAGTTTATCCCGGGACTATGGCTACACCTTC	CASSLSRDYGYTF
NA	TRBV6-1	14	NA	TRBJ1-5	TGTGCCAGCAGTGACGGGGACTTCGATCAGCCCCAGCATTTT	CASSDGDFDQPQHF
once	TRBV7-3	14	NA	TRBJ2-7	TGTGCCAGCAGCCTGGGCCCCGCGGCACCCGAGCAGTACTTC	CASSLGPAAPEQYF
NA	TRBV20-1	9	TRBD1	TRBJ2-3	TGCAGTGCTACCTGGGACAGGGGCTTT	CSATWDRGF
NA	TRBV25-1	12	NA	TRBJ1-2	TGTGCCAGCAGCGCGACAGCGTATGGCTACACCTTC	CASSATAYGYTF
NA	TRBV7-2	16	NA	TRBJ1-5	TGTGCCAGCAGCACCGCACCCACAGCTAGCAATCAGCCCCAGCATTTT	CASSTAPTASNQPQHF
NA	TRBV7-8	15	NA	TRBJ1-2	TGTGCCAGCAGCAACCTCTACGACCCGTCCTATGGCTACACCTTC	CASSNLYDPSYGYTF
NA	TRBV3-1/TRBV3-2	14	NA	TRBJ1-5	TGTGCCAGCAGCCGCCGGGACAGCAATCAGCCCCAGCATTTT	CASSRRDSNQPQHF
NA	TRBV5-1	15	NA	TRBJ1-2	TGCGCCAGCAGCTTGTCAGGGGCGGGAAACTATGGCTACACCTTC	CASSLSGAGNYGYTF
few	TRBV2	13	NA	TRBJ1-1	TGTGCCAGCAGTGTAGGGACCGGCACTGAAGCTTTCTTT	CASSVGTGTEAFF
NA	TRBV5-1	16	NA	TRBJ1-5	TGCGCCAGCAGCTTGGACGGTCTCGGTGGCAATCAGCCCCAGCATTTT	CASSLDGLGGNQPQHF
NA	TRBV7-9	15	TRBD1	TRBJ2-7	TGTGCCAGCAGCTTACAGGGGGCCTCAACCTACGAGCAGTACTTC	CASSLQGASTYEQYF
NA	TRBV11-2	14	TRBD1	TRBJ1-2	TGTGCCAGCAGCTTAGGGACAGGGAACTATGGCTACACCTTC	CASSLGTGNYGYTF
NA	TRBV19	17	TRBD1	TRBJ1-2	TGTGCCAGTAGCATCTACGACAGGGACTTTGCTAACTATGGCTACACCTTC	CASSIYDRDFANYGYTF